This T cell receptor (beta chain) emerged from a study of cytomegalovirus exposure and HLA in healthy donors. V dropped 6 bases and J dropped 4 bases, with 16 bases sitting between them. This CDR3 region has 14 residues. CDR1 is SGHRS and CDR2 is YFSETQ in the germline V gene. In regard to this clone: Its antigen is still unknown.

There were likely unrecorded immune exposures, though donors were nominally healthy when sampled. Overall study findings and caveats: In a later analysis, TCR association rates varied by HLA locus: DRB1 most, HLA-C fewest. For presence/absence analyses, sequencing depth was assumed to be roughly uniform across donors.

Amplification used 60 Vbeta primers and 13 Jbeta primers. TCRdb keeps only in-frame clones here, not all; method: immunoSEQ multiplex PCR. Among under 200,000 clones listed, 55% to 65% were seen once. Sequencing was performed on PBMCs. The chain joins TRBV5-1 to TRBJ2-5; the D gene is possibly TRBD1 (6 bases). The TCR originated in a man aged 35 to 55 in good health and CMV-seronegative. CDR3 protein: CASTRTTGTETQYF. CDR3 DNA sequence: TGCGCCAGCACGCGAACCACAGGGACAGAGACCCAGTACTTC.